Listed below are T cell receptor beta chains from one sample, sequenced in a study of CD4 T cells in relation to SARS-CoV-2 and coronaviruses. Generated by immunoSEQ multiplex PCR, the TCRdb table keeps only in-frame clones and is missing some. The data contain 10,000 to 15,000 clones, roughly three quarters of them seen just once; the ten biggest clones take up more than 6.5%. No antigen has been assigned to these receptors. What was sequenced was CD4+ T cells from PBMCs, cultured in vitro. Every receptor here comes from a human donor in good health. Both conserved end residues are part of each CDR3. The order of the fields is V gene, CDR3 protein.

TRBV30	CASIAGGGSYEQYF
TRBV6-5	CASSYSSQLTEAFF
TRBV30	CAWSVRTGKNTEAFF
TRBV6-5	CASRVLANNEQFF
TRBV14	CASSPLGPSSGNTIYF
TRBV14	CASSQLGSNQPQHF
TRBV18	CASSPPGQGWEKLFF
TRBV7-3	CASSLRTSGTGANVLTF
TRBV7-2	CASSLLLQGNEQFF
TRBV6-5	CASSPRRTPPYEQYF
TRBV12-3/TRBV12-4	CASSLLGDTQYF
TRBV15	CATSNPRGIDTGELFF
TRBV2	CASSGSGGAGYTF
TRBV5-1	CASSLGQVMNTEAFF
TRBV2	CASSDPGQLSGNTIYF
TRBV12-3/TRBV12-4	CASSNTLGTQYF
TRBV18	CASSPPSTASTDTQYF
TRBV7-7	CASSPRPPYAESQETQYF
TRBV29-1	CSVMGARGAAFF
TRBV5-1	CASSEVRGQTETQYF
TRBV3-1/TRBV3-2	CASSLSQGGNYGYTF
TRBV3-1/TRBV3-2	CASSPWGQETQYF
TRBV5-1	CATTSEGYTGELFF
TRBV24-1	CATSDLKTGQLAGGYSYNEQFF
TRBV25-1	CASSGTSLETQYF
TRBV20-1	CSASLFGNTEAFF
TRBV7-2	CASSLRGSNQPQHF